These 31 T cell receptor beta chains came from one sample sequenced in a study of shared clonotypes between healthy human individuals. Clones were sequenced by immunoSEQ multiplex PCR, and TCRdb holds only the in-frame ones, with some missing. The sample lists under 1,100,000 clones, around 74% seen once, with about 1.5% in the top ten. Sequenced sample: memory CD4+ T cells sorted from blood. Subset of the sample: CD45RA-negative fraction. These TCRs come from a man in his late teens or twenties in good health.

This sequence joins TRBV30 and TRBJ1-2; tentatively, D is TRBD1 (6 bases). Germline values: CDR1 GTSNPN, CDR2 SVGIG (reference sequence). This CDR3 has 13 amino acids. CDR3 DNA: TGTGCGACCAAAACAGGGTCCAACTATGGCTACACCTTC. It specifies CATKTGSNYGYTF.

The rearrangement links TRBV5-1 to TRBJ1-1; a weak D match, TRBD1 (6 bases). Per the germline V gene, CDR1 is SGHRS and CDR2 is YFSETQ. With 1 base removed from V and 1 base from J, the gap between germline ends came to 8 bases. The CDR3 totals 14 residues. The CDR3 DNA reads TGCGCCAGCAGCTTGAACAGGGCGAACACTGAAGCTTTCTTT. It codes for CASSLNRANTEAFF.

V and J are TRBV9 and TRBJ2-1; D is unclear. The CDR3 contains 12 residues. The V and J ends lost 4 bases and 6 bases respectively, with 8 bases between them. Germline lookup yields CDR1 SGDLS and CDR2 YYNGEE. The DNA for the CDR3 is TGTGCCAGCAGCCCCGAGCGCAATGAGCAGTTCTTC. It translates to CASSPERNEQFF.

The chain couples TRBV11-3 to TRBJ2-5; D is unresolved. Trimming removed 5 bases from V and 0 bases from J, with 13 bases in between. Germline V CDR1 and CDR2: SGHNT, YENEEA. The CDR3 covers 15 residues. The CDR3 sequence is CASSASGPDQETQYF. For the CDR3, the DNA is TGTGCCAGCAGCGCCTCTGGGCCAGACCAAGAGACCCAGTACTTC. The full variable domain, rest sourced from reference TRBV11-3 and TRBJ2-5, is EAGVVQSPRYKIIEKKQPVAFWCNPISGHNTLYWYLQNLGQGPELLIRYENEEAVDDSQLPKDRFSAERLKGVDSTLKIQPAELGDSAVYLCASSASGPDQETQYFGPGTRLLVL.

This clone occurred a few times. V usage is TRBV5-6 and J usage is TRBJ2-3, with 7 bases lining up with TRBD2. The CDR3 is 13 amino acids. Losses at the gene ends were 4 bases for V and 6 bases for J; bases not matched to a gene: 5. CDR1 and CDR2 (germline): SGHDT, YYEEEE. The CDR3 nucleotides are TGTGCCAGCAGCAAACTAGCGACCGATACGCAGTATTTT. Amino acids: CASSKLATDTQYF.

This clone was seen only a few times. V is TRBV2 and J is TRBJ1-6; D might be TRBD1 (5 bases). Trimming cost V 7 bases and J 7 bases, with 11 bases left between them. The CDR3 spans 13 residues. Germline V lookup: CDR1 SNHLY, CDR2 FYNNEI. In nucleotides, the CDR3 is TGTGCCAGCACGCAGGACACAAATTCACCCCTCCACTTT. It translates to CASTQDTNSPLHF.

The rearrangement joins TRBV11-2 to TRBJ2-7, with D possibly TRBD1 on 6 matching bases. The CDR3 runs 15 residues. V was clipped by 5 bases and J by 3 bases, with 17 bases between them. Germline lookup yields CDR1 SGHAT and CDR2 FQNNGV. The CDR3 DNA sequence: TGTGCCAGCAGCCCGGGACAACAAACGATCTACGAGCAGTACTTC. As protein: CASSPGQQTIYEQYF.

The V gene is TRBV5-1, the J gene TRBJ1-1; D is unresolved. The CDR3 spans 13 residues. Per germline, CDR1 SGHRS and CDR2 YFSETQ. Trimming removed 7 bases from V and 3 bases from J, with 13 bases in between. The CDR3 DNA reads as TGCGCCAGCCGACGGAGTAGGGACACTGAAGCTTTCTTT. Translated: CASRRSRDTEAFF.

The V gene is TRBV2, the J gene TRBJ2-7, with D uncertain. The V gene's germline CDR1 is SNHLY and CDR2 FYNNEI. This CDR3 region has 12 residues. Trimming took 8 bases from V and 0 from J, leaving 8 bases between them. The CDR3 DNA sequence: TGTGCCAGCGTCCGGAGCTCCTACGAGCAGTACTTC. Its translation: CASVRSSYEQYF.

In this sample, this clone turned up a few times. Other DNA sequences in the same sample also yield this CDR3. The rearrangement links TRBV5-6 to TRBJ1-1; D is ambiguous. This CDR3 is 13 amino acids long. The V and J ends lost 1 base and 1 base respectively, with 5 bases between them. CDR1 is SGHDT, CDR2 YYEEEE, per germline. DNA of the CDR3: TGTGCCAGCAGCTTGCTCCCGAACACTGAAGCTTTCTTT. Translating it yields CASSLLPNTEAFF.

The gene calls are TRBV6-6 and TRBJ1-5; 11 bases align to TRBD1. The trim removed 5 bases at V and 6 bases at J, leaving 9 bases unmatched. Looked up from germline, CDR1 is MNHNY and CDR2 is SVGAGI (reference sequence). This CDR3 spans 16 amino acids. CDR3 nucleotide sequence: TGTGCCAGCAGTACCGCCGGGACAGGGGGGGTTCAGCCCCAGCATTTT. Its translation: CASSTAGTGGVQPQHF.

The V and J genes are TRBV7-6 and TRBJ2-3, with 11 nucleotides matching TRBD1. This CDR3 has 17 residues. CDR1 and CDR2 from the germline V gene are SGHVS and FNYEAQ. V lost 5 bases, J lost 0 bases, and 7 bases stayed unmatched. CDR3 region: CASSQDRGPTSTDTQYF. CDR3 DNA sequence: TGTGCCAGCAGCCAGGACAGGGGGCCAACTAGCACAGATACGCAGTATTTT.

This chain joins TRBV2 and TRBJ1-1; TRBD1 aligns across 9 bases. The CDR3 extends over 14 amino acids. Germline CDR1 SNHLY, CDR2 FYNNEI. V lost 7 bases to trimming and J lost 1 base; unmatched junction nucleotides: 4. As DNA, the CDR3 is TGTGCCAGCACTAGGACAGGGGAGAACACTGAAGCTTTCTTT. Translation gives CASTRTGENTEAFF.

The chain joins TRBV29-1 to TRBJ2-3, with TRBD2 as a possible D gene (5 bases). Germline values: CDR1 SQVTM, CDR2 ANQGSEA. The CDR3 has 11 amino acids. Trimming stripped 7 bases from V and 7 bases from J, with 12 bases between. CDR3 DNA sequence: TGCAGCGCCGAGAGCGGTAATACGCAGTATTTT. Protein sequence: CSAESGNTQYF.

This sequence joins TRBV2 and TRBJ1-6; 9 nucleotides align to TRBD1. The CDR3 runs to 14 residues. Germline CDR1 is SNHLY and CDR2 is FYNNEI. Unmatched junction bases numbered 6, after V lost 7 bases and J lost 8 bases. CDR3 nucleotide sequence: TGTGCCAGCAAAAGGACAGGGGAGCATTCACCCCTCCACTTT. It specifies CASKRTGEHSPLHF.

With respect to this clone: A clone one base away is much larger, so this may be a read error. CDR3: CASSPPSYNEQFF. The CDR3, as DNA: TGTGCCAGCAGCCCACCCTCCTACAATGAGCAGTTCTTC. This chain uses TRBV6-6 with TRBJ2-1; no firm D call. Germline-derived CDR1 and CDR2 are MNHNY and SVGAGI (reference sequence). V lost 6 bases and J lost 0, with 6 bases in between. This CDR3 spans 13 amino acids.

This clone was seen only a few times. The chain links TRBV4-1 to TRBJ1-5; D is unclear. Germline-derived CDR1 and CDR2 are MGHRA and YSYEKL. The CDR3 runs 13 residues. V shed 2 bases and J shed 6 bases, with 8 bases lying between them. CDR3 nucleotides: TGCGCCAGCAGCCAAACGTCGGGTCAGCCCCAGCATTTT. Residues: CASSQTSGQPQHF.

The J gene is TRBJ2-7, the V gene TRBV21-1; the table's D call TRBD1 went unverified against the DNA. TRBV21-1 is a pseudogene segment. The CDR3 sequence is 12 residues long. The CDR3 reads CASRPGPREQYF. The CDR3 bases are TGTGCCAGCCGACCTGGGCCGCGCGAGCAGTACTTC.

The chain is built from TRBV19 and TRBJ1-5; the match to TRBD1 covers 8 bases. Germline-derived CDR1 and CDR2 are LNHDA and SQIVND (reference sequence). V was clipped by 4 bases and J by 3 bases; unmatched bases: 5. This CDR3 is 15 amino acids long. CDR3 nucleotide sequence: TGTGCCAGTAGTACCGTGACAGGGGCCAATCAGCCCCAGCATTTT. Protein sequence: CASSTVTGANQPQHF.

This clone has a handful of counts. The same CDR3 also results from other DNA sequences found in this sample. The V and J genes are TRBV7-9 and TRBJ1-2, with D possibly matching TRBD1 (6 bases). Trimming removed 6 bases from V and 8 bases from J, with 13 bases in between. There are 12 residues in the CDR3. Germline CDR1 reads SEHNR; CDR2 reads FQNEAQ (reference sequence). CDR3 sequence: CASSLGGYGYTF. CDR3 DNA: TGTGCCAGCAGTCTAGGGGGTTACGGCTACACCTTC.

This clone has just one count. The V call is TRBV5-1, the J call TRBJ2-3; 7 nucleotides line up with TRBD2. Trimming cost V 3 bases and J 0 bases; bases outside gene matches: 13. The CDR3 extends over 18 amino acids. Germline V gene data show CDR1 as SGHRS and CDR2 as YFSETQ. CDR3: CASSSGRELPLSTDTQYF. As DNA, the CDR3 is TGCGCCAGCAGCTCGGGGAGGGAGCTACCCCTTAGCACAGATACGCAGTATTTT.

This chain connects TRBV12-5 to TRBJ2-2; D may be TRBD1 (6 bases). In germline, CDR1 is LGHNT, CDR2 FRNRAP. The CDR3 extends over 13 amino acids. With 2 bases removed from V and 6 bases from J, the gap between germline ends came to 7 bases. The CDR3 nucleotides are TGTGCTAGTGGTTTGACAGGGTCCGGGGAGCTGTTTTTT. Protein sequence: CASGLTGSGELFF.

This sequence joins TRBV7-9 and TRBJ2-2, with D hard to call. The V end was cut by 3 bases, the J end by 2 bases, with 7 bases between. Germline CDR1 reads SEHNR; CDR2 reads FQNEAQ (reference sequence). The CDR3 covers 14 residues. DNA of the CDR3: TGTGCCAGCAGCTTTCTCCTCAACACCGGGGAGCTGTTTTTT. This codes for CASSFLLNTGELFF.

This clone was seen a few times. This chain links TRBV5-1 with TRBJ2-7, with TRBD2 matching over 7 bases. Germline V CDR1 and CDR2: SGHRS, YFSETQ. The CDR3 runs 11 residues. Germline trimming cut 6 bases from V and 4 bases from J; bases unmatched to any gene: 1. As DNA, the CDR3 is TGCGCCAGCACCGGGGGGTACGAGCAGTACTTC. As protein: CASTGGYEQYF.

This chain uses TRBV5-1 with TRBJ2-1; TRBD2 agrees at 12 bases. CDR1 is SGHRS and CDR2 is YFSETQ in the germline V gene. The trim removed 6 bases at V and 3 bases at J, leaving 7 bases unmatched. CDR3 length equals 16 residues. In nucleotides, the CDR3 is TGCGCCAGCACCCTCTCGACTAGCGGGGGCTACAATGAGCAGTTCTTC. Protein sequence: CASTLSTSGGYNEQFF. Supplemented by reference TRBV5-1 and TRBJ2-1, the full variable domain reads KAGVTQTPRYLIKTRGQQVTLSCSPISGHRSVSWYQQTPGQGLQFLFEYFSETQRNKGNFPGRFSGRQFSNSRSEMNVSTLELGDSALYLCASTLSTSGGYNEQFFGPGTRLTVL.

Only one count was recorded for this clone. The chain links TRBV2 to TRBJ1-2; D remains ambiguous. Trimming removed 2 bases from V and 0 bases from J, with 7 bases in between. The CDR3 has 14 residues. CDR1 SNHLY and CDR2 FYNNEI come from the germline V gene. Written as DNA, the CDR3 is TGTGCCAGCAGTGAAATCAGTTCTAACTATGGCTACACCTTC. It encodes CASSEISSNYGYTF.

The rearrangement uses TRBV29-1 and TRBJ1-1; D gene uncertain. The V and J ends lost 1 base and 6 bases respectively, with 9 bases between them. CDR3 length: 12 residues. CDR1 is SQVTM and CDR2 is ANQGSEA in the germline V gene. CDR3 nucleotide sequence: TGCAGCGTTGAAGTGACTGTGGCTGAAGCTTTCTTT. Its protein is CSVEVTVAEAFF.

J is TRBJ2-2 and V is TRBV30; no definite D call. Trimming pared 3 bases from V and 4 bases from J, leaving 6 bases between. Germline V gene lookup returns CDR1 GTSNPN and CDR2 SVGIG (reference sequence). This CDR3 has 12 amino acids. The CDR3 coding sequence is TGTGCCTGGAGGGCCCGCACCGGGGAGCTGTTTTTT. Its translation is CAWRARTGELFF. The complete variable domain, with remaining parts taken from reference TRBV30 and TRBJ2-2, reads SQTIHQWPATLVQPVGSPLSLECTVEGTSNPNLYWYRQAAGRGLQLLFYSVGIGQISSEVPQNLSASRPQDRQFILSSKKLLLSDSGFYLCAWRARTGELFFGEGSRLTVL.

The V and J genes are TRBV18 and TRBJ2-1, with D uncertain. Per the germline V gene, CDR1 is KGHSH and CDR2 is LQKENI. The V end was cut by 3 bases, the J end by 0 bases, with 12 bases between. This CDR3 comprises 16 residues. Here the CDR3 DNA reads TGTGCCAGCTCACCTCCCTTAACGCGCTCCTACAATGAGCAGTTCTTC. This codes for CASSPPLTRSYNEQFF.

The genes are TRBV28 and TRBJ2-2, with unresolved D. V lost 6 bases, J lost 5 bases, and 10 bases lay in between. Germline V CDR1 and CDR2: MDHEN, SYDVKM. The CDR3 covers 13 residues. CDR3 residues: CASSTVWTGELFF. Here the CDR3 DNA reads TGTGCCAGCAGCACAGTGTGGACCGGGGAGCTGTTTTTT.

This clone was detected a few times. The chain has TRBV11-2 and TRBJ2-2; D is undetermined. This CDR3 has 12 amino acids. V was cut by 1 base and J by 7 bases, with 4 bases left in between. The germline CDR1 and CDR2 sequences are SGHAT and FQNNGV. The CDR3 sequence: CASSLASGELFF. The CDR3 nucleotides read TGTGCCAGCAGCTTAGCTAGCGGGGAGCTGTTTTTT.